Below, one TCR beta chain is given with its context. Produced via immunoSEQ multiplex PCR; TCRdb's table is partial and in-frame only. The repertoire holds approximately 120,000 clones, with roughly 95% as singletons. Germline V gene sequence: CDR1 SGHTS, CDR2 YDEGEE. CDR3 size: 16 residues. With 4 bases clipped from V and 2 bases from J, the junction kept 8 bases outside the gene matches. The data are from a study of T cell changes during pregnancy in multiple sclerosis. The TCR sequence derives from a female donor with multiple sclerosis, enrolled in a pregnancy study. The V and J genes are TRBV5-8 and TRBJ2-7; 11 positions match TRBD2. The specimen comprised peripheral blood, sampled after pregnancy. CDR3 protein: CASSLVTSGAPYEQYF. In DNA form, the CDR3 reads TGTGCCAGCAGCCTTGTGACTAGCGGGGCCCCCTACGAGCAGTACTTC.